The T cell receptor beta chain under discussion was sequenced for a study of tumor-infiltrating lymphocytes in localized non-small cell lung cancer. Notes on this clone: As yet, its antigen is unknown.

The germline CDR1 and CDR2 sequences are SGHAT and FQNNGV. After removal of 0 bases from V and 5 bases from J, the junction contained 4 bases not matched to a gene. This CDR3 has 15 amino acids. General observations from the study: No T-cell fraction difference was seen between IM1 and IM2 tumors.

Profiling relied on immunoSEQ multiplex PCR, and the TCRdb table lists in-frame clones only, not all of them. Counted here are tens of thousands of clones, 70% to 90% occurring once; the ten biggest clones make up under 2.5%. This receptor was identified in a human donor with non-small cell lung cancer. Sequencing was carried out using lung tumor tissue. The gene calls are TRBV11-2 and TRBJ2-1; 7 bases fit TRBD1. Written as DNA, the CDR3 is TGTGCCAGCAGCTTAGAAGGGGGCCCAAACAATGAGCAGTTCTTC. Protein sequence: CASSLEGGPNNEQFF.